This T cell receptor (beta chain) was identified during a study of T cells in Graves' hyperthyroidism and ophthalmopathy. A note on this clonotype: Its antigen is not identified.

Germline-derived CDR1 and CDR2 are KGHSH and LQKENI. V gave up 4 bases and J gave up 3 bases; unmatched junction bases: 5. This CDR3 is built from 15 residues. The TCR beta CDR3 regions underwent amplification using RNA transcripts as the source. A first-round RT-PCR of the TCR CDR3 used the HTBI primer set. TCRdb recomputed calls from the multiplex PCR reads with MiXCR, one row per CDR3 protein. The sample includes approximately 300,000 distinct CDR3 sequences, more than 15% seen only once; the top ten take approximately 60%. Each ophthalmopathy patient scored at least 3 on the Clinical Activity Score and at least 4 on NOSPECS grade, with duration under 3 months. The source of the PBMCs was 8 to 10 ml of fresh peripheral blood. General study results and limits: Ophthalmopathy cases were set apart from stable hyperthyroidism by a 13 V-J model. The model's output predicted ophthalmopathy at a median of roughly 6.9 months prior to onset.

The sequence came from a woman in her fifties or sixties with Graves' ophthalmopathy. Sequenced sample: blood. The V gene is TRBV18, the J gene TRBJ1-2, with TRBD1 matching 10 bases. The CDR3: CASSRGQGGDYGYTF. DNA for the CDR3: TGTGCCAGCTCACGTGGACAGGGGGGAGACTATGGCTACACCTTC. The complete variable domain, with remaining parts taken from reference TRBV18 and TRBJ1-2, reads NAGVMQNPRHLVRRRGQEARLRCSPMKGHSHVYWYRQLPEEGLKFMVYLQKENIIDESGMPKERFSAEFPKEGPSILRIQQVVRGDSAAYFCASSRGQGGDYGYTFGSGTRLTVV.